Each of the 2 T cell receptor beta chains below was sequenced from the same sample in a study of T cells after yellow fever vaccination. TCRdb redid the calling of the 5' RACE reads with MiXCR, one entry per CDR3 protein. Of 250,000 to 400,000 distinct CDR3 sequences in the sample, about 4% were seen once. Sequenced material: PBMCs, taken 5 days after the yellow fever booster vaccination. The receptors stem from a man aged 18 to 35 who received the YFV17D yellow fever vaccine.

This clonotype was seen more than once but under ten times. The chain carries TRBV12-3 or TRBV12-4 and TRBJ1-4, with unresolved D. Trimming cost V 3 bases and J 10 bases, with 6 bases left between them. The CDR3 covers 11 residues. Here the CDR3 DNA reads TGTGCCAGCAGTTTGAGGTCAAAACTGTTTTTT. Its protein product is CASSLRSKLFF.

This chain uses TRBV12-3 or TRBV12-4 with TRBJ1-4; D gene ambiguous. V shed 3 bases and J shed 0 bases, with 8 bases lying between them. This CDR3 contains 15 residues. The chain's CDR3 is CASSLRWATNEKLFF. Here the CDR3 DNA reads TGTGCCAGCAGTTTGAGGTGGGCAACTAATGAAAAACTGTTTTTT.